The present T cell receptor beta chain was sequenced within a study of blood T cell repertoires in COVID-19. As for the study in general: Some COVID-19 samples were acute and others convalescent; all came from the United States, Italy and Spain. Nucleic acid was either cDNA or gDNA, and it came from T cells, B-cell-depleted T cells, or PBMCs.

As processed by the authors: Amplification with reference gene primers provided the estimates of nucleated cell counts. The assay was immunoSEQ multiplex PCR, and TCRdb's table has in-frame clones only and misses some. V and J calls and clone size are as listed in that table; D and trimming were resolved from the DNA. The sample records approximately 180,000 clones, about 84% being singletons. Enrolled during active infection, Seattle patients were then followed longitudinally. This clone occurred once. The germline V gene encodes CDR1 SNHLY and CDR2 FYNNEI. Trimming stripped 8 bases from V and 1 base from J, with 12 bases between. The CDR3 consists of 14 residues.

The sequencing input was peripheral blood. The TCR originated in a person aged 70 to 85 with COVID-19, enrolled during active disease. The gene calls are TRBV2 and TRBJ1-5; D call uncertain. The CDR3 here is CASERGGSNQPQHF. CDR3 bases: TGTGCCAGCGAGAGAGGAGGGAGCAATCAGCCCCAGCATTTT. The full variable domain, completed using reference TRBV2 and TRBJ1-5, is EPEVTQTPSHQVTQMGQEVILRCVPISNHLYFYWYRQILGQKVEFLVSFYNNEISEKSEIFDDQFSVERPDGSNFTLKIRSTKLEDSAMYFCASERGGSNQPQHFGDGTRLSIL.